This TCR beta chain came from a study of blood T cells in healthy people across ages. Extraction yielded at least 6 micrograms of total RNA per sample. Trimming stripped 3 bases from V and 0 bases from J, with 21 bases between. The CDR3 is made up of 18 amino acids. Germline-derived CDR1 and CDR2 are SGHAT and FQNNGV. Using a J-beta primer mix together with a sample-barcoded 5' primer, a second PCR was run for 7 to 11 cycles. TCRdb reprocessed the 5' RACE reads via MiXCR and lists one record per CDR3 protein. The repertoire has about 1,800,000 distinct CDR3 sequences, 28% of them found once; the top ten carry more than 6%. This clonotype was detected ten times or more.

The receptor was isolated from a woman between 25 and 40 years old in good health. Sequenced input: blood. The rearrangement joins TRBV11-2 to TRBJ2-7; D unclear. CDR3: CASSFQPPIALNSYEQYF. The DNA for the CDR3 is TGTGCCAGCAGCTTCCAACCCCCGATAGCCCTTAACTCCTACGAGCAGTACTTC. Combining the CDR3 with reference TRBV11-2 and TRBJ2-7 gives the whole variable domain EAGVAQSPRYKIIEKRQSVAFWCNPISGHATLYWYQQILGQGPKLLIQFQNNGVVDDSQLPKDRFSAERLKGVDSTLKIQPAKLEDSAVYLCASSFQPPIALNSYEQYFGPGTRLTVT.